The clone carrying this TCR beta chain was found once. This sample was taken from a study of blood T cell repertoires in COVID-19. On the study more broadly: The samples span acute and convalescent COVID-19 from the United States, Italy and Spain. PBMCs, B-cell-depleted T cells, or T cells were the source of the cDNA or gDNA that made up the material.

Authors' processing steps: Scientists estimated how many nucleated cells there were by amplifying reference gene primers. Method: immunoSEQ multiplex PCR; TCRdb's copy keeps in-frame clones and lacks some. V, J and clone size are those of that table, while D and trimming were read from the DNA. The sample has 95,000 to 150,000 clones; approximately 81% are singletons. The CDR3 length is 16 residues. This TCR derives from a woman aged 50 to 60 with acute or convalescent COVID-19. What was sequenced was peripheral blood. The chain links TRBV21-1 to TRBJ1-5. TRBV21-1 is noted as a pseudogene. The CDR3 protein is CASSKAPRDSNQPQHF. The CDR3 region has the DNA TGTGCCAGCAGCAAAGCACCGCGGGATAGCAATCAGCCCCAGCATTTT.